The 25 T cell receptor beta chains reported below all come from one sample, sequenced in a study of shared clonotypes between healthy human individuals (dated by TCRdb to about 2020). The library was prepared using the immunoSEQ multiplex PCR assay. Entries here come from immuneACCESS through TCRdb and include only in-frame sequences with V and J called. Some clones fail to appear in such tables; in the studies checked, an unresolved V gene covers under half of the shortfall, and the cause of the remainder is unknown. In this sample the table shows about 480,000 clones, 60% to 80% of which occur a single time. The ten largest clones add up to 12% of the sample. Sequenced material: PBMCs. These receptors came from a woman in her 40s in good health. Some clones in this sample may be carry-over from other donors' samples.

The V gene is TRBV5-1, the J gene TRBJ2-2; D is possibly TRBD2 (6 bases). V was cut by 4 bases and J by 4 bases, with 14 bases left in between. The CDR3 is 15 residues long. CDR1 is SGHRS, CDR2 YFSETQ, per germline. CDR3 coding DNA: TGCGCCAGCAGCCGGTCGGGAGCGGCCACCGGGGAGCTGTTTTTT. This codes for CASSRSGAATGELFF.

The V call is TRBV5-1, the J call TRBJ1-1; D gene ambiguous. The germline V and J ends were trimmed by 2 bases and 1 base, with 6 bases remaining between them. The CDR3 length is 13 residues. Germline-derived CDR1 and CDR2 are SGHRS and YFSETQ. The CDR3 nucleotides are TGCGCCAGCAGCTTAACGGCGAACACTGAAGCTTTCTTT. Translation gives CASSLTANTEAFF.

The chain carries TRBV9 and TRBJ1-2; D ambiguous. There are 14 residues in the CDR3. Trimming took off 3 bases at V and 8 bases at J, with 17 bases between the two ends. The germline gives CDR1 SGDLS, CDR2 YYNGEE. This CDR3 reads CASSATGSQSGYTF. The DNA of the CDR3 is TGTGCCAGCAGCGCCACCGGGAGCCAATCGGGCTACACCTTC.

The J gene is TRBJ2-7, the V gene TRBV9, with D perhaps matching TRBD1 (5 bases). The germline V gene encodes CDR1 SGDLS and CDR2 YYNGEE. The CDR3 has 13 residues. V was trimmed by 5 bases and J by 4 bases, leaving 13 bases between them. The CDR3 DNA reads TGTGCCAGCAGGTCGCGGACAAGGTACGAGCAGTACTTC. This translates into CASRSRTRYEQYF.

About this clone itself: Different DNA sequences within this sample yield the same CDR3. This chain connects TRBV7-2 to TRBJ1-5; D ambiguous. Trimming pared 5 bases from V and 11 bases from J, leaving 13 bases between. Germline assignment: CDR1 SGHTA and CDR2 FQGNSA. The length of the CDR3 is 12 residues. Written as DNA, the CDR3 is TGTGCCAGCAGCCTGGACTCGAAGGCCCAGCATTTT. It yields the protein CASSLDSKAQHF.

This clone was seen only a few times. The rearrangement links TRBV6-6 to TRBJ1-1; no clear D. The germline gives CDR1 MNHNY, CDR2 SVGAGI (reference sequence). This CDR3 is built from 14 residues. V was pared by 4 bases and J by 0 bases, with 9 bases between. The CDR3 spells CASSFSGMNTEAFF. CDR3 sequence (DNA): TGTGCCAGCAGTTTCTCCGGGATGAACACTGAAGCTTTCTTT.

The chain uses TRBV5-1 and TRBJ1-1; TRBD1 matches at 9 bases. This CDR3 contains 14 residues. V lost 4 bases, J lost 5 bases, and 6 bases stayed unmatched. Looked up from germline, CDR1 is SGHRS and CDR2 is YFSETQ. Here the CDR3 DNA reads TGCGCCAGCAGCGCTCGACAGGGGGAAACTGAAGCTTTCTTT. This codes for CASSARQGETEAFF.

The table lists this clone with many counts. The genes are TRBV11-2 and TRBJ2-3, with 8 bases fitting TRBD1. Germline CDR1 reads SGHAT; CDR2 reads FQNNGV. This CDR3 has 15 residues. The V segment lost 6 bases and the J segment 2 bases; nucleotides outside the gene matches: 7. DNA of the CDR3: TGTGCCAGCAGGACCACAGGGGGAATCACAGATACGCAGTATTTT. Translating it yields CASRTTGGITDTQYF.

The chain joins TRBV7-3 to TRBJ2-2, with 9 bases matching TRBD1. This CDR3 spans 16 amino acids. The germline CDR1 and CDR2 sequences are SGHTA and FQGTGA. The V segment lost 1 base and the J segment 6 bases; nucleotides outside the gene matches: 6. CDR3 nucleotides: TGTGCCAGCAGCTTAAGTCGGACAGGGGCCTCCGGGGAGCTGTTTTTT. Its protein is CASSLSRTGASGELFF.

To note about this clone: Other DNA variants within this sample encode the same CDR3. This chain connects TRBV2 to TRBJ2-7; D call uncertain. V shed 7 bases and J shed 3 bases, with 16 bases lying between them. This CDR3 region has 14 residues. From germline, CDR1 is SNHLY and CDR2 FYNNEI. CDR3 in amino acids: CASMLEPRVYEQYF. Here the CDR3 DNA reads TGTGCCAGCATGCTGGAGCCTCGGGTCTACGAGCAGTACTTC. Filled out from reference TRBV2 and TRBJ2-7, the complete variable domain reads EPEVTQTPSHQVTQMGQEVILRCVPISNHLYFYWYRQILGQKVEFLVSFYNNEISEKSEIFDDQFSVERPDGSNFTLKIRSTKLEDSAMYFCASMLEPRVYEQYFGPGTRLTVT.

The V gene is TRBV2, the J gene TRBJ2-5, with 11 bases fitting TRBD2. The length of the CDR3 is 17 residues. CDR1 is SNHLY, CDR2 FYNNEI, per germline. V shed 2 bases and J 1 base; nucleotides not matched to a gene: 6. The chain's CDR3 is CASSEIETSGIQETQYF. The CDR3 DNA is TGTGCCAGCAGTGAAATCGAGACTAGCGGGATCCAAGAGACCCAGTACTTC.

The gene calls are TRBV4-1 and TRBJ2-7, with 9 bases aligning to TRBD1. The CDR3 runs to 14 residues. V gave up 2 bases and J gave up 6 bases; unmatched junction bases: 5. The germline CDR1 and CDR2 sequences are MGHRA and YSYEKL. The CDR3 reads CASSQRDRACEQYF. CDR3 nucleotides: TGCGCCAGCAGCCAAAGGGACAGGGCCTGCGAGCAGTACTTC.

This chain uses TRBV14 with TRBJ1-1; D may be TRBD1 (6 bases). The CDR3 is 16 residues long. Germline loops: CDR1 SGHDN, CDR2 FVKESK. The V end was cut by 2 bases, the J end by 0 bases, with 13 bases between. This CDR3 is CASSQPSTGLNTEAFF. In nucleotides, the CDR3 is TGTGCCAGCAGCCAACCCTCGACAGGCTTGAACACTGAAGCTTTCTTT.

CDR3 DNA sequence: TGTGCCAGCAGCTTACTGACTAGCGGGAGGATCAATGAGCAGTTCTTC. This encodes CASSLLTSGRINEQFF. The J gene is TRBJ2-1, the V gene TRBV7-9; TRBD2 agrees at 13 bases. CDR1 is SEHNR, CDR2 FQNEAQ, per germline (reference sequence). The CDR3 is made up of 16 amino acids. Unmatched junction bases numbered 4, after V lost 2 bases and J lost 6 bases.

V and J are TRBV7-9 and TRBJ2-7; no reliable D call. Per the germline V gene, CDR1 is SEHNR and CDR2 is FQNEAQ (reference sequence). The CDR3 extends over 14 amino acids. The V and J ends lost 0 bases and 2 bases respectively, with 8 bases between them. CDR3 region: CASSLAAVTYEQYF. In nucleotides, the CDR3 is TGTGCCAGCAGCTTAGCCGCTGTGACCTACGAGCAGTACTTC.

This sequence joins TRBV7-3 and TRBJ2-2; D possibly corresponds to TRBD2 (5 bases). Germline CDR1 SGHTA, CDR2 FQGTGA. With 5 bases removed from V and 7 bases from J, the gap between germline ends came to 14 bases. The CDR3 length is 14 residues. This CDR3 reads CASSAGGPDGELFF. The DNA of the CDR3 is TGTGCCAGCAGCGCCGGCGGGCCGGACGGGGAGCTGTTTTTT.

The rearrangement joins TRBV11-2 to TRBJ2-1, with 9 bases lining up with TRBD2. The germline V gene has CDR1 SGHAT and CDR2 FQNNGV. CDR3 length: 16 residues. Unmatched junction bases numbered 7, after V lost 2 bases and J lost 5 bases. CDR3 DNA: TGTGCCAGCAGCTTATTAGCGGGAGACCTTAACAATGAGCAGTTCTTC. This codes for CASSLLAGDLNNEQFF.

The chain has TRBV29-1 and TRBJ2-2; D remains unclear. Germline V gives CDR1 SQVTM, CDR2 ANQGSEA. V gave up 7 bases and J gave up 2 bases, with 5 bases separating them. This CDR3 region has 11 residues. CDR3 nucleotides: TGCAGCGCCCAAAACACCGGGGAGCTGTTTTTT. Its translation is CSAQNTGELFF.

The chain employs TRBV7-6 and TRBJ2-7; D is perhaps TRBD1 or TRBD2 (5 bases each). V lost 1 base and J 2 bases, leaving 15 bases between the germline ends. This CDR3 spans 16 amino acids. Germline CDR1 reads SGHVS; CDR2 reads FNYEAQ. CDR3 sequence: CASSLEGSPSAYEQYF. In DNA, the CDR3 is TGTGCCAGCAGCTTAGAGGGGAGCCCCTCCGCCTACGAGCAGTACTTC.

The chain uses TRBV11-2 and TRBJ2-1; no reliable D call. CDR1 is SGHAT and CDR2 is FQNNGV in the germline V gene. This CDR3 has 13 amino acids. The V end was cut by 1 base, the J end by 5 bases, with 6 bases between. CDR3: CASSLGQHNEQFF. The CDR3 nucleotides are TGTGCCAGCAGCTTAGGCCAACACAATGAGCAGTTCTTC.

The rearrangement uses TRBV5-1 and TRBJ2-2; perhaps TRBD2 as D (5 bases). This CDR3 is built from 15 residues. Trimming shortened V by 4 bases and J by 0 bases, and 10 bases separated the two germline ends. Germline lookup yields CDR1 SGHRS and CDR2 YFSETQ. Here the CDR3 DNA reads TGCGCCAGCAGCCAAAGCGGACCGAACACCGGGGAGCTGTTTTTT. It encodes CASSQSGPNTGELFF. The full variable domain, rest sourced from reference TRBV5-1 and TRBJ2-2, is KAGVTQTPRYLIKTRGQQVTLSCSPISGHRSVSWYQQTPGQGLQFLFEYFSETQRNKGNFPGRFSGRQFSNSRSEMNVSTLELGDSALYLCASSQSGPNTGELFFGEGSRLTVL.

This clone was counted once. CDR3 protein: CASSVGGAMNTEAFF. CDR3 DNA: TGTGCCAGCAGCGTAGGAGGGGCCATGAACACTGAAGCTTTCTTT. The chain has TRBV9 and TRBJ1-1; TRBD1 is a possible D gene (5 bases). The CDR3 is made up of 15 amino acids. The V gene lost 0 bases and the J gene lost 0 bases, with 9 bases spanning the gap. Germline assignment: CDR1 SGDLS and CDR2 YYNGEE.

The rearrangement joins TRBV6-1 to TRBJ2-4, with TRBD1 matching 7 bases. The CDR3 loop spans 15 amino acids. J lost 6 bases, V lost 5 bases, and 10 bases had no gene match. The germline CDR1 and CDR2 sequences are MNHNS and SASEGT. CDR3: CASSIGQDGGNIQYF. CDR3 sequence (DNA): TGTGCCAGCAGTATTGGACAGGATGGAGGAAACATTCAGTACTTC.

The chain combines TRBV10-3 with TRBJ1-1, with D unclear. Germline V gene data show CDR1 as ENHRY and CDR2 as SYGVKD. CDR3 length equals 12 residues. V gave up 6 bases and J gave up 3 bases, with 8 bases separating them. For the CDR3, the DNA is TGTGCCATCAGGGGAGGCGACACTGAAGCTTTCTTT. It translates to CAIRGGDTEAFF.

This chain connects TRBV6-4 to TRBJ2-3; a weak D match, TRBD2 (5 bases). This CDR3 has 15 amino acids. Germline CDR1 MRHNA, CDR2 SNTAGT. V was pared by 5 bases and J by 3 bases, with 15 bases between. The CDR3 reads CASSLLGVETDTQYF. As DNA, the CDR3 is TGTGCCAGCAGTCTTTTGGGAGTCGAGACAGATACGCAGTATTTT.